The 2 T cell receptor beta chains in this list originate from one sample, sequenced in a study of blood T cell repertoires in COVID-19. Profiled with immunoSEQ multiplex PCR; TCRdb holds only in-frame clones, not every one. The sample includes about 150,000 clones, approximately 90% of them seen just once. Sequencing was done on a sample of PBMCs or T cells enriched from blood (not recorded which). These receptors were obtained from a middle-aged woman who had been exposed to COVID-19.

V and J are TRBV5-6 and TRBJ1-1; D is unclear. Germline V lookup: CDR1 SGHDT, CDR2 YYEEEE. The V end was cut by 5 bases, the J end by 4 bases, with 6 bases between. CDR3 length: 11 residues. The CDR3 region is CASRSGTEAFF. Here the CDR3 DNA reads TGTGCCAGCAGATCAGGCACTGAAGCTTTCTTT.

The CDR3 region is CASNRGDNSPLHF. DNA for the CDR3: TGTGCCAGCAACAGGGGAGATAATTCACCCCTCCACTTT. This chain links TRBV7-9 with TRBJ1-6, with 7 bases identical to TRBD1. There are 13 residues in the CDR3. The germline V gene encodes CDR1 SEHNR and CDR2 FQNEAQ (reference sequence). Unmatched junction bases numbered 2, after V lost 7 bases and J lost 5 bases.